This entry lists 16 T cell receptor beta chains sequenced from one sample in a study of T-cell memory formation after mild COVID-19. In TCRdb, the 5' RACE reads were re-called with MiXCR into one record per CDR3 protein. The sample lists 410,000 or so distinct CDR3 sequences; less than 25% were seen once. Source material: PBMCs or a T cell subset sorted from them (not recorded which). Receptors were obtained from an adult woman who had mild COVID-19 (a few samples of this study predate the infection). Cell type and time point are not known.

The chain uses TRBV7-2 and TRBJ2-5; maybe TRBD2 (6 bases). V was cut by 3 bases and J by 5 bases, with 16 bases left in between. The V gene's germline CDR1 is SGHTA and CDR2 FQGNSA. The CDR3 has 15 residues. In DNA, the CDR3 is TGTGCCAGCAGCTTGGGCCGAGCGGGTTGGGAGACCCAGTACTTC. Translating gives CASSLGRAGWETQYF.

This clonotype was detected a few times. The J gene is TRBJ2-5, the V gene TRBV7-8; 11 bases are shared with TRBD2. From germline, CDR1 is SGHVS and CDR2 FQNEAQ. Losses at the gene ends were 0 bases for V and 5 bases for J; bases not matched to a gene: 5. The CDR3 is 16 residues long. CDR3 bases: TGTGCCAGCAGCTTAGCACTAGCGGGAGACGGTGAGACCCAGTACTTC. This encodes CASSLALAGDGETQYF.

This clonotype has more than one count but fewer than ten. V usage is TRBV27 and J usage is TRBJ1-5; D may be TRBD1 (6 bases). The CDR3 totals 18 residues. Germline CDR1 reads MNHEY; CDR2 reads SMNVEV (reference sequence). Deletions cut 5 bases from V and 3 bases from J, with 23 bases between. The DNA for the CDR3 is TGTGCCAGCAGTCCTTTCGGGGGGGCGAGGGTATACAATCAGCCCCAGCATTTT. Protein product: CASSPFGGARVYNQPQHF.

V usage is TRBV7-2 and J usage is TRBJ1-1, with D possibly TRBD1 on 5 matching bases. Trimming removed 1 base at V and 4 bases at J, with 13 bases between. Germline lookup yields CDR1 SGHTA and CDR2 FQGNSA. The length of the CDR3 is 15 residues. CDR3: CASSLELQVFTEAFF. CDR3 coding DNA: TGTGCCAGCAGCTTAGAGCTACAGGTTTTCACTGAAGCTTTCTTT. The variable domain in full, completed from reference TRBV7-2 and TRBJ1-1, reads GAGVSQSPSNKVTEKGKDVELRCDPISGHTALYWYRQSLGQGLEFLIYFQGNSAPDKSGLPSDRFSAERTGGSVSTLTIQRTQQEDSAVYLCASSLELQVFTEAFFGQGTRLTVV.

This clonotype turned up a few times. The V gene is TRBV6-5, the J gene TRBJ2-1; perhaps TRBD2 as D (6 bases). Trimming took off 0 bases at V and 9 bases at J, with 15 bases between the two ends. The germline gives CDR1 MNHEY, CDR2 SVGAGI. The CDR3 covers 15 residues. CDR3 protein: CASSYSKVGGGEQFF. The DNA of the CDR3 is TGTGCCAGCAGTTACTCCAAAGTGGGGGGAGGTGAGCAGTTCTTC.

The CDR3 sequence: CASSVSAGTVNEQFF. The CDR3 DNA is TGTGCCAGCAGCGTATCGGCCGGGACAGTCAATGAGCAGTTCTTC. This chain connects TRBV9 to TRBJ2-1, with 7 bases fitting TRBD1. The CDR3 length is 15 residues. The germline CDR1 and CDR2 sequences are SGDLS and YYNGEE. V was clipped by 1 base and J by 6 bases; unmatched bases: 7.

The rearrangement uses TRBV5-6 and TRBJ2-2; 9 positions match TRBD1. Germline V gives CDR1 SGHDT, CDR2 YYEEEE. This CDR3 is 14 amino acids long. V lost 7 bases to trimming and J lost 5 bases; unmatched junction nucleotides: 6. The CDR3 reads CASLPGQGTGELFF. CDR3 sequence (DNA): TGTGCCAGCCTCCCGGGACAGGGAACCGGGGAGCTGTTTTTT.

This chain joins TRBV4-1 and TRBJ2-1; TRBD1 agrees at 7 bases. Germline assignment: CDR1 MGHRA and CDR2 YSYEKL. The CDR3 has 16 residues. The trim removed 1 base at V and 4 bases at J, leaving 7 bases unmatched. The CDR3 protein is CASSQGTGSAYNEQFF. The CDR3 DNA is TGCGCCAGCAGCCAAGGGACAGGAAGTGCTTACAATGAGCAGTTCTTC.

The CDR3 loop is CASSQDGGVAQSSYNEQFF. CDR3 sequence (DNA): TGCGCCAGCAGCCAAGATGGGGGGGTAGCGCAGAGCTCCTACAATGAGCAGTTCTTC. The chain carries TRBV4-3 and TRBJ2-1, with 7 bases lining up with TRBD2. The V gene's germline CDR1 is LGHNA and CDR2 YSLEER. There are 19 residues in the CDR3. The trim removed 0 bases at V and 0 bases at J, leaving 11 bases unmatched.

The V and J genes are TRBV3-1 and TRBJ1-1, with D tentatively TRBD1 (6 bases). Trimming pared 2 bases from V and 4 bases from J, leaving 11 bases between. Germline assignment: CDR1 LGHDT and CDR2 YNNKEL (reference sequence). The CDR3 has 14 amino acids. CDR3: CASSQPQGGTEAFF. As DNA, the CDR3 is TGTGCCAGCAGCCAACCACAGGGTGGCACTGAAGCTTTCTTT.

The chain is built from TRBV20-1 and TRBJ2-7; 12 nucleotides line up with TRBD2. Germline V gives CDR1 DFQATT, CDR2 SNEGSKA (reference sequence). V dropped 0 bases and J dropped 0; count of bases not matched to a gene: 6. The CDR3 extends over 17 amino acids. CDR3 sequence: CSARDGGLAGFSYEQYF. DNA for the CDR3: TGCAGTGCTAGAGATGGAGGACTAGCGGGGTTCTCCTACGAGCAGTACTTC.

This chain connects TRBV24-1 to TRBJ2-1; TRBD1 might be the D (5 bases). CDR1 KGHDR and CDR2 SFDVKD come from the germline V gene. The CDR3 contains 16 residues. Trimming stripped 3 bases from V and 6 bases from J, with 17 bases between. In nucleotides, the CDR3 is TGTGCCACCAGTGATGTGACAGAGTCGTATGGCAATGAGCAGTTCTTC. Translated: CATSDVTESYGNEQFF.

The chain joins TRBV6-5 to TRBJ2-1; TRBD2 might be the D (6 bases). With 0 bases removed from V and 7 bases from J, the gap between germline ends came to 13 bases. The germline V gene encodes CDR1 MNHEY and CDR2 SVGAGI. The CDR3 contains 15 residues. The CDR3 here is CASSYSLDGSNEQFF. Here the CDR3 DNA reads TGTGCCAGCAGTTACTCGCTAGACGGGAGTAATGAGCAGTTCTTC.

The V call is TRBV6-5, the J call TRBJ2-1; possibly TRBD2 for D (5 bases). V gave up 6 bases and J gave up 8 bases, with 17 bases separating them. Germline CDR1 and CDR2: MNHEY and SVGAGI. The CDR3 totals 14 residues. CDR3 nucleotides: TGTGCCAGCAGAGAGGACTCGTTCCGTTATGAGCAGTTCTTC. It yields the protein CASREDSFRYEQFF.

This clonotype came up a few times. The V gene is TRBV19, the J gene TRBJ2-7; 7 bases are a match to TRBD2. CDR3 length equals 15 residues. After removal of 3 bases from V and 2 bases from J, the junction contained 7 bases not matched to a gene. In germline, CDR1 is LNHDA, CDR2 SQIVND (reference sequence). This CDR3 is CASSIGGGTTYEQYF. The CDR3 nucleotides read TGTGCCAGTAGTATCGGGGGTGGGACTACCTACGAGCAGTACTTC.

The chain links TRBV7-8 to TRBJ2-3; 11 nucleotides agree with TRBD2. Trimming at V came to 3 bases and at J to 0 bases, leaving 11 bases not matched to a gene. This CDR3 spans 19 amino acids. Germline values: CDR1 SGHVS, CDR2 FQNEAQ. This chain's CDR3 is CASSFYRTSGSFSTDTQYF. In DNA form, the CDR3 reads TGTGCCAGCAGCTTTTATCGGACTAGCGGGTCTTTTAGCACAGATACGCAGTATTTT.